These 19 T cell receptor beta chains share one sample of origin, sequenced in a study of blood T cells in healthy people across ages. Combining a sample-barcoded 5' primer with a J-beta primer mix, a second PCR ran for 7 to 11 cycles. TCRdb passed the 5' RACE reads through MiXCR, listing each CDR3 protein once. The sample holds about 1.8 million distinct CDR3 sequences; just under 50% are singletons and the top ten take approximately 2.1%. Sequencing was carried out using blood. These receptors were taken from a woman aged 40 to 50 in good health.

In this sample, this clonotype turned up a few times. The genes are TRBV6-2 or TRBV6-3 and TRBJ1-2, with D unresolved. CDR1 MNHEY and CDR2 SVGEGT come from the germline V gene. The CDR3 is 14 amino acids. Trimming removed 7 bases at V and 4 bases at J, with 16 bases between. This chain's CDR3 is CASTSGPSSYGYTF. CDR3 DNA: TGTGCCAGCACCTCCGGCCCCAGCTCCTATGGCTACACCTTC.

The chain links TRBV7-2 to TRBJ1-6, with a tentative D call TRBD1 (5 bases). Trimming stripped 1 base from V and 9 bases from J, with 28 bases between. The V gene's germline CDR1 is SGHTA and CDR2 FQGNSA. CDR3 size: 20 residues. The CDR3 loop is CASSLGERGGSLSPISPLHF. CDR3 in DNA: TGTGCCAGCAGCTTAGGAGAGAGGGGCGGCAGCTTAAGTCCAATTTCACCCCTCCACTTT.

This clonotype occurred a few times. The chain recombines TRBV20-1 with TRBJ1-5, with D perhaps TRBD1 (5 bases). The V and J ends lost 6 bases and 6 bases respectively, with 18 bases between them. Germline V gene sequence: CDR1 DFQATT, CDR2 SNEGSKA (reference sequence). There are 14 residues in the CDR3. CDR3 sequence (DNA): TGCAGTGCAGTGTCTTCAAGGGGCAGTCAGCCCCAGCATTTT. Protein product: CSAVSSRGSQPQHF.

This chain connects TRBV20-1 to TRBJ2-3, with a tentative D call TRBD2 (7 bases). Germline lookup yields CDR1 DFQATT and CDR2 SNEGSKA (reference sequence). V was cut by 3 bases and J by 2 bases, with 15 bases left in between. There are 15 residues in the CDR3. The CDR3 region is CSARWFGGPTDTQYF. DNA of the CDR3: TGCAGTGCTAGGTGGTTCGGGGGGCCCACAGATACGCAGTATTTT.

The chain employs TRBV7-2 and TRBJ1-5, with D possibly matching TRBD1 (5 bases). In germline, CDR1 is SGHTA, CDR2 FQGNSA. CDR3 length: 14 amino acids. Trimming took off 2 bases at V and 4 bases at J, with 9 bases between the two ends. CDR3 nucleotides: TGTGCCAGCAGCTTACAAAAGGGGAATCAGCCCCAGCATTTT. Encoded protein: CASSLQKGNQPQHF.

V is TRBV7-2 and J is TRBJ2-1, with a possible D match to TRBD2 (5 bases). The CDR3 extends over 12 amino acids. The V gene lost 3 bases and the J gene lost 9 bases, with 9 bases spanning the gap. Germline lookup yields CDR1 SGHTA and CDR2 FQGNSA. The CDR3 here is CASSLTRVEQFF. CDR3 nucleotide sequence: TGTGCCAGCAGCTTGACGAGGGTTGAGCAGTTCTTC.

The V and J genes are TRBV7-2 and TRBJ1-5; 9 bases fit TRBD1. V was clipped by 5 bases and J by 5 bases; unmatched bases: 7. The CDR3 is 15 amino acids. Germline assignment: CDR1 SGHTA and CDR2 FQGNSA. The CDR3 loop reads CASSPPGTGYQPQHF. CDR3 in DNA: TGTGCCAGCAGCCCCCCCGGGACAGGGTATCAGCCCCAGCATTTT.

This chain uses TRBV7-2 with TRBJ2-5; D gene unclear. Trimming shortened V by 7 bases and J by 4 bases, and 16 bases separated the two germline ends. The CDR3 is made up of 14 amino acids. Germline V lookup: CDR1 SGHTA, CDR2 FQGNSA. The DNA of the CDR3 is TGTGCCAGCACCGTCACCCGCCTTGGAGAGACCCAGTACTTC. It is translated as CASTVTRLGETQYF. Drawing the rest from reference TRBV7-2 and TRBJ2-5, the complete variable domain is GAGVSQSPSNKVTEKGKDVELRCDPISGHTALYWYRQSLGQGLEFLIYFQGNSAPDKSGLPSDRFSAERTGGSVSTLTIQRTQQEDSAVYLCASTVTRLGETQYFGPGTRLLVL.

The chain links TRBV4-1 to TRBJ2-1; D is unresolved. V lost 0 bases and J 5 bases, leaving 8 bases between the germline ends. This CDR3 spans 14 amino acids. The germline CDR1 and CDR2 sequences are MGHRA and YSYEKL. The CDR3 DNA reads as TGCGCCAGCAGCCAAGAGGGATACAACAATGAGCAGTTCTTC. Protein product: CASSQEGYNNEQFF.

This clonotype was found many times. V is TRBV4-2 and J is TRBJ2-1; possibly TRBD1 for D (6 bases). Germline assignment: CDR1 LGHNA and CDR2 YNFKEQ. This CDR3 is built from 14 residues. The V end lost 4 bases, the J end lost 5 bases, and 12 bases lay between the germline ends. CDR3 loop: CASSPMTGHNEQFF. In DNA, the CDR3 is TGTGCCAGCAGCCCGATGACAGGTCACAATGAGCAGTTCTTC.

The chain is built from TRBV12-3 or TRBV12-4 and TRBJ2-1; D is possibly TRBD1 (5 bases). The CDR3 sequence is 13 residues long. V was clipped by 4 bases and J by 6 bases, with 10 bases between them. The CDR3 loop is CASSSGPPNEQFF. The CDR3 DNA reads TGTGCCAGCAGTTCAGGGCCCCCCAATGAGCAGTTCTTC.

The CDR3 DNA reads as TGTGCCAGCAGATTCAACTTAAAAGGGGGGAAGGGGACTGAAGCTTTCTTT. Translating gives CASRFNLKGGKGTEAFF. V usage is TRBV27 and J usage is TRBJ1-1; D may be TRBD1 (6 bases). The CDR3 totals 17 residues. Germline V gene lookup returns CDR1 MNHEY and CDR2 SMNVEV (reference sequence). The V gene lost 6 bases and the J gene lost 5 bases, with 25 bases spanning the gap.

V gene TRBV7-6 combines with J gene TRBJ1-4; tentative D call: TRBD1 (6 bases). CDR3 length: 13 residues. Germline V gene data show CDR1 as SGHVS and CDR2 as FNYEAQ. V was cut by 7 bases and J by 5 bases, with 11 bases left in between. The CDR3: CASTRGQNEKLFF. The DNA for the CDR3 is TGTGCCAGCACCCGAGGACAGAATGAAAAACTGTTTTTT.

This clonotype was seen only a few times. This sequence joins TRBV27 and TRBJ2-7, with D maybe TRBD1 (6 bases). The germline gives CDR1 MNHEY, CDR2 SMNVEV (reference sequence). Trimming removed 1 base from V and 11 bases from J, with 15 bases in between. The CDR3 is made up of 13 amino acids. CDR3 bases: TGTGCCAGCAGTTTATTTCAGGGGCCGCCAGAGTACTTC. Amino acids: CASSLFQGPPEYF.

The V call is TRBV6-2 or TRBV6-3, the J call TRBJ2-1; 8 nucleotides agree with TRBD1. This CDR3 is 15 amino acids long. The germline gives CDR1 MNHEY, CDR2 SVGEGT. With V trimmed by 6 bases and J by 6 bases, 10 bases remained unmatched. DNA of the CDR3: TGTGCCAGCAGCCTCACAGGGGGGTTTTTCAATGAGCAGTTCTTC. This codes for CASSLTGGFFNEQFF.

In its sample, this clonotype was seen once. This rearrangement joins TRBV29-1 to TRBJ1-1; unclear D gene. Germline V gene sequence: CDR1 SQVTM, CDR2 ANQGSEA. This CDR3 region has 12 residues. As DNA, the CDR3 is TGCAGTGGAGTGCGGGCAAACACTGAAGCTTTCTTT. It translates to CSGVRANTEAFF.

The V and J genes are TRBV7-3 and TRBJ2-1; D remains unclear. The CDR3 totals 16 residues. Germline lookup yields CDR1 SGHTA and CDR2 FQGTGA. Deletions cut 0 bases from V and 3 bases from J, with 12 bases between. CDR3 bases: TGTGCCAGCAGCTTAACGGCGGCAGGCTACTACAATGAGCAGTTCTTC. It encodes CASSLTAAGYYNEQFF.

The genes are TRBV13 and TRBJ2-3; D unresolved. V shed 6 bases and J shed 6 bases, with 10 bases lying between them. Germline CDR1 reads PRHDT; CDR2 reads FYEKMQ (reference sequence). This CDR3 has 12 residues. CDR3 DNA sequence: TGTGCCAGCAGTAAAGGACGGGATACGCAGTATTTT. Translating it yields CASSKGRDTQYF.

The table lists this clonotype with a few counts. This chain joins TRBV28 and TRBJ2-5; tentatively, D is TRBD1 (5 bases). The CDR3 covers 16 residues. V was clipped by 3 bases and J by 2 bases, with 16 bases between them. In germline, CDR1 is MDHEN, CDR2 SYDVKM. CDR3 bases: TGTGCCAGCAGTTTTACCTTGACAGAAAGACAAGAGACCCAGTACTTC. It codes for CASSFTLTERQETQYF.